Given below is one T cell receptor beta chain in context. In the study's own analysis: How many nucleated cells were present was estimated from reference gene primer amplification. Using immunoSEQ multiplex PCR, the repertoire was profiled, and TCRdb retains in-frame clones only, with some absent. V, J and clone size are taken as reported in that table, and D and trimming were inferred from the DNA itself. This table holds 250,000 to 400,000 clones, under 90% found once. The germline V gene encodes CDR1 SGHRS and CDR2 YFSETQ. V lost 4 bases and J lost 3, with 16 bases in between. CDR3 length equals 15 residues. In Seattle, patients joined the study during active infection and were tracked longitudinally. These data belong to a study of blood T cell repertoires in COVID-19. Whole-study context: Both acute and convalescent COVID-19 samples were obtained from the United States, Italy and Spain. PBMCs, B-cell-depleted T cells, or T cells were the source of the cDNA or gDNA that made up the material.

The sample taken for sequencing was peripheral blood. V is TRBV5-1 and J is TRBJ1-1; D perhaps matches TRBD1 (6 bases). The sequence came from a woman in her 30s with COVID-19, enrolled during active disease. CDR3 sequence (DNA): TGCGCCAGCAGCGTATTTCAGGGGCCCCACACTGAAGCTTTCTTT. Protein: CASSVFQGPHTEAFF.